This passage covers 21 T cell receptor beta chains from one sample sequenced in a study of tissue T cells after allogeneic stem cell transplantation. Time point reported: mouse harvest day 7 after allogeneic transplant. Tail vein injection delivered 10^7 T-cell-depleted bone marrow cells and 10^6 splenic CD5+ T cells. Only in-frame clones appear in the TCRdb table, and some are missing; sequencing was by immunoSEQ multiplex PCR. In the table there are roughly 8,100 clones, 50% of which are singletons. The specimen was lymph node tissue. The receptors originated from a female BALB/c mouse given C57BL/6 T cells with graft-versus-host disease after an allogeneic hematopoietic cell transplant.

A note on this clone: The gene names given are mouse names. From the germline J gene comes the end of the CDR3, since the read stops 1 residue before it. The chain is built from TRBV19 and TRBJ2-7; TRBD1 matches 8 bases. The CDR3 is 14 amino acids. Trimming cost V 0 bases and J 2 bases; bases outside gene matches: 1. The germline CDR1 and CDR2 sequences are FNHDT and SITEND (reference sequence). The sequenced CDR3 bases are TGTGCCAGCAGTATAGGGACAGGGACCTATGAACAGTAC. Translation gives CASSIGTGTYEQY. The whole CDR3 sequence is CASSIGTGTYEQYF.

This clone was seen once. Gene names follow the mouse nomenclature. The DNA ends 1 residue before the CDR3 does, and the rest of the CDR3 is filled in from the germline J gene. The chain couples TRBV16 to TRBJ1-1, with D uncertain. CDR1 and CDR2 (germline): SGHSA, FRNQAP. This CDR3 region has 14 residues. The V gene lost 2 bases and the J gene lost 0 bases, with 7 bases spanning the gap. This CDR3 is CASSLQDANTEVFF. The CDR3 DNA, read in part, is TGTGCAAGCAGCTTACAGGATGCAAACACAGAAGTCTTC.

With respect to this clone: Gene and germline names: mouse. The read gets to within 1 residue of the CDR3 end, and the germline J gene fills in the rest. The chain recombines TRBV26 with TRBJ2-5, with D possibly called TRBD1 or TRBD2 (5 bases each). Trimming left V 2 bases short and J 5 bases short, with 8 bases between. Germline V lookup: CDR1 KGHPV, CDR2 FQNQEV (reference sequence). The CDR3 sequence is 13 residues long. The sequenced part of the CDR3 DNA is TGTGCCAGCAGTCTGGGGGGAGGAGACACCCAGTAC. Translation: CASSLGGGDTQY. The full CDR3 protein is CASSLGGGDTQYF.

With regard to this clone: The gene names here belong to mouse. Other DNA sequences of this sample code for an identical CDR3. The CDR3: CASSRTGQNTLYF. CDR3 bases read: TGTGCCAGCAGTCGGACAGGGCAAAACACCTTGTAC. V gene TRBV26 combines with J gene TRBJ2-4, with TRBD1 matching over 8 bases. The CDR3 end lies 1 residue beyond the end of the read and is filled in from the germline J gene. J was trimmed by 3 bases and V by 4 bases; bases with no gene match: 0. The CDR3 totals 13 residues. Per the germline V gene, CDR1 is KGHPV and CDR2 is FQNQEV (reference sequence).

In its sample, this clone is medium-sized. Gene labels here are mouse ones. The read ends 1 residue shy of where the CDR3 ends; the end is completed using the germline J gene. The chain recombines TRBV12-1 with TRBJ2-4; D not resolved. The germline V and J ends were trimmed by 0 bases and 0 bases, with 6 bases remaining between them. CDR1 and CDR2 from the germline V gene are SGHSN and HYEKVE. The CDR3 has 14 amino acids. The covered CDR3 bases are TGTGCCAGCTCTCTCGCCAAAAGTCAAAACACCTTGTAC. This sequence encodes CASSLAKSQNTLY. The entire CDR3 sequence reads CASSLAKSQNTLYF.

This clone is medium-sized (0.01 to 0.1%) within its sample. Mouse germline and gene names are used. Read sequence stops 1 residue before the CDR3 end, and the germline J gene provides the missing end. The chain joins TRBV14 to TRBJ1-1; 10 nucleotides line up with TRBD1. Trimming took 2 bases from V and 7 from J; bases not matched to a gene: 2. Per the germline V gene, CDR1 is SGHDT and CDR2 is FRDEAV. The length of the CDR3 is 13 residues. The sequenced part of the CDR3 DNA is TGTGCCAGCAGTTTAGGACAGGGGGGAGAAGTCTTC. This codes for CASSLGQGGEVF. The complete CDR3 sequence is CASSLGQGGEVFF.

As regards this clone: Gene names are mouse gene names. The CDR3 end falls 1 residue outside the read, so it is completed with the germline J gene. The chain couples TRBV3 to TRBJ1-2; no definite D call. Trimming left V 2 bases short and J 0 bases short, with 7 bases between. This CDR3 spans 14 amino acids. Germline V gene lookup returns CDR1 SNHLY and CDR2 FYNGKV (reference sequence). CDR3 sequence reads: CASSLKGANSDYTF. CDR3 DNA (partial): TGTGCCAGCAGCTTAAAAGGAGCAAACTCCGACTACACC.

A note on this clone: Genes and germline are mouse. The CDR3 is cut off 1 residue early in the read; its end comes from the germline J gene. V gene TRBV26 combines with J gene TRBJ2-2; a weak D match, TRBD2 (6 bases). Per germline, CDR1 KGHPV and CDR2 FQNQEV (reference sequence). V was pared by 6 bases and J by 2 bases, with 13 bases between. This CDR3 has 15 amino acids. The part of the CDR3 DNA that was read is TGTGCCAGCAGGATACTGGGAGCTAACACCGGGCAGCTCTAC. Encoded protein: CASRILGANTGQLY. The CDR3, in full, reads CASRILGANTGQLYF.

This clone has just a few counts. Germline and genes: mouse. The chain's CDR3 is CASSLGTGGTEVFF. The DNA read from the CDR3 is TGTGCCAGCAGTCTGGGGACAGGGGGCACAGAAGTCTTC. The chain has TRBV26 and TRBJ1-1; 11 nucleotides agree with TRBD1. The read falls 1 residue short of the CDR3 end, and the missing part is taken from the germline J gene. Germline assignment: CDR1 KGHPV and CDR2 FQNQEV (reference sequence). The CDR3 has 14 residues. V gave up 2 bases and J gave up 4 bases; unmatched junction bases: 0. The full variable domain, in which reference TRBV26 and TRBJ1-1 provide the parts outside the CDR3, is NSKVIQTPRYLVKGQGQKAKMRCIPEKGHPVVFWYQQNKNNEFKFLINFQNQEVLQQIDMTEKRFSAECPSNSPCSLEIQSSEAGDSALYLCASSLGTGGTEVFFGKGTRLTVV.

Concerning this clone: The genes and germline here are from mouse. The CDR3 is cut off 1 residue early in the read; its end comes from the germline J gene. The chain joins TRBV26 to TRBJ2-5; 13 nucleotides agree with TRBD2. CDR3 length: 17 residues. Germline V gene data show CDR1 as KGHPV and CDR2 as FQNQEV (reference sequence). The V segment lost 1 base and the J segment 0 bases; nucleotides outside the gene matches: 1. The part of the CDR3 DNA that was read is TGTGCCAGCAGTCTGTGGGACTGGGGGGGTAACCAAGACACCCAGTAC. Translated: CASSLWDWGGNQDTQY. The whole CDR3 region reads CASSLWDWGGNQDTQYF. Full variable domain (remainder filled in from reference TRBV26 and TRBJ2-5): NSKVIQTPRYLVKGQGQKAKMRCIPEKGHPVVFWYQQNKNNEFKFLINFQNQEVLQQIDMTEKRFSAECPSNSPCSLEIQSSEAGDSALYLCASSLWDWGGNQDTQYFGPGTRLLVL.

On this clone: The germline and genes are mouse ones. The missing CDR3 end, 1 residue past where the read stops, is filled in from the germline J gene. This chain links TRBV26 with TRBJ2-1, with a weak D call TRBD1 (6 bases). The germline V gene has CDR1 KGHPV and CDR2 FQNQEV (reference sequence). There are 13 residues in the CDR3. V was pared by 4 bases and J by 4 bases, with 8 bases between. The CDR3 sequence: CASSRQGYAEQFF. Incomplete CDR3 DNA: TGTGCCAGCAGTCGGCAGGGGTATGCTGAGCAGTTC.

In the case of this clone: Gene names follow the mouse nomenclature. The read halts 1 residue ahead of the CDR3 end, with the missing end drawn from the germline J gene. V is TRBV3 and J is TRBJ2-4, with D perhaps being TRBD1 or TRBD2 (6 bases each). Between the trimmed V and J ends, which lost 3 bases and 0 bases, there was a span of 10 bases. The CDR3 sequence is 15 residues long. Germline values: CDR1 SNHLY, CDR2 FYNGKV (reference sequence). The sequenced part of the CDR3 DNA is TGTGCCAGCAGCTTCACAGGGACTAGTCAAAACACCTTGTAC. Its translation is CASSFTGTSQNTLY. The full CDR3 protein is CASSFTGTSQNTLYF.

Regarding this clone: Mouse germline and gene names are used. Read data end 1 residue before the CDR3 end; the end is taken from the germline J gene. The J gene is TRBJ2-4, the V gene TRBV4; 8 bases fit TRBD1. Germline V gene sequence: CDR1 LGHDT, CDR2 YNNKQL (reference sequence). Trimming removed 6 bases from V and 8 bases from J; junction bases left unmatched: 7. This CDR3 is built from 13 residues. The CDR3 sequence: CASSDRGRTTLYF. Incomplete CDR3 DNA: TGTGCCAGCAGTGACAGGGGAAGGACCACCTTGTAC.

On this clone itself: The gene names here belong to mouse. The CDR3 end is not reached by the read, which stops 1 residue before it; the germline J gene fills it in. This chain connects TRBV12-1 to TRBJ2-3; the D gene is possibly TRBD1 (6 bases). V shed 4 bases and J shed 5 bases, with 9 bases lying between them. From germline, CDR1 is SGHSN and CDR2 HYEKVE. The CDR3 is 12 residues long. The CDR3 sequence is CASSPGQETLYF. CDR3 DNA (partial): TGTGCCAGCTCCCCGGGACAAGAAACGCTGTAT.

In this sample, this clone turned up once. These gene names are mouse names. The read halts 1 residue ahead of the CDR3 end, with the missing end drawn from the germline J gene. The chain combines TRBV1 with TRBJ1-1; perhaps TRBD1 as D (6 bases). Germline assignment: CDR1 NSQYPW and CDR2 LRSPGD (reference sequence). The V gene lost 0 bases and the J gene lost 1 base, with 9 bases spanning the gap. This CDR3 contains 15 residues. The DNA read from the CDR3 is TGCACCTGCAGTGCAGACCGGGACAAAAACACAGAAGTCTTC. Amino acid sequence: CTCSADRDKNTEVF. The whole CDR3 region reads CTCSADRDKNTEVFF.

This clone showed up just a few times. Genes here carry mouse names. The read finishes 1 residue shy of the CDR3 end, and the germline J gene is used to complete it. This rearrangement joins TRBV26 to TRBJ1-1; no clear D. The ends were cut back, 1 base at V and 5 bases at J, with 5 bases in the middle. This CDR3 region has 12 residues. Germline values: CDR1 KGHPV, CDR2 FQNQEV (reference sequence). The CDR3 here is CASSLYQTEVFF. CDR3 bases read: TGTGCCAGCAGTCTGTACCAGACAGAAGTCTTC.

With respect to this clone: Here the gene names and germline are mouse. Read coverage stops 1 residue before the CDR3 terminus; the germline J gene supplies the remainder. The chain is built from TRBV13-3 and TRBJ1-4; D gene unclear. Germline V gene lookup returns CDR1 NNHDY and CDR2 SYVADS. V lost 2 bases to trimming and J lost 4 bases, with 3 bases between them. The CDR3 extends over 12 amino acids. The sequenced CDR3 bases are TGTGCCAGCAGTGAGAACAACGAAAGATTATTT. The encoded protein is CASSENNERLF. The full-length CDR3 reads as CASSENNERLFF.

By its share, this clone is medium-sized (0.01 to 0.1%). Gene names are the mouse ones. The read ends 1 residue early relative to the CDR3; the germline J gene fills the gap. The chain links TRBV2 to TRBJ1-3; D is ambiguous. The V end was cut by 0 bases, the J end by 0 bases, with 3 bases between. Germline V gene lookup returns CDR1 LGHNA and CDR2 YSYQKL. The CDR3 has 14 residues. The part of the CDR3 DNA that was read is TGTGCCAGCAGCCAAGAAGATTCTGGAAATACGCTCTAT. Protein product: CASSQEDSGNTLY. The full CDR3 sequence reads CASSQEDSGNTLYF.

This clone has only a few counts. Genes and germline come from the mouse. Read data end 1 residue before the CDR3 end; the end is taken from the germline J gene. The genes are TRBV26 and TRBJ2-3, with 12 bases matching TRBD2. V lost 4 bases and J lost 1; bases outside the gene matches: 3. There are 16 residues in the CDR3. Looked up from germline, CDR1 is KGHPV and CDR2 is FQNQEV (reference sequence). The CDR3 DNA, read in part, is TGTGCCAGCAGTCCGGGACTGGGGGGAGGTGCAGAAACGCTGTAT. Protein: CASSPGLGGGAETLY. The full CDR3 sequence reads CASSPGLGGGAETLYF.

Details on this clone: The genes and germline here are from mouse. The read ends 1 residue before the CDR3 terminus; that terminus is restored from the germline J gene. The V gene is TRBV23, the J gene TRBJ2-3; the table's D call, TRBD2, was not checked against the DNA. The CDR3 is 16 amino acids. Germline CDR1 and CDR2: KGHTA and FQNQQP. CDR3 DNA, as far as it was read: TGCTCCAGCAGTCAAAGACTGGGGGAAATTGCAGAAACGCTGTAT. Amino acids: CSSSQRLGEIAETLY. The entire CDR3 sequence reads CSSSQRLGEIAETLYF. The full variable domain, completed using reference TRBV23 and TRBJ2-3, is DAAVTQKPRYLIKMKGQEAEMKCIPEKGHTAVFWYQQKQSKELKFLIYFQNQQPLDQIDMVKERFSAVCPSSSLCSLGIRTCEAEDSALYLCSSSQRLGEIAETLYFGSGTRLTVL.

As concerns this clone: The gene names here belong to mouse. The read ends 1 residue early relative to the CDR3; the germline J gene fills the gap. The genes are TRBV23 and TRBJ2-1. In germline, CDR1 is KGHTA, CDR2 FQNQQP. The length of the CDR3 is 15 residues. The part of the CDR3 DNA that was read is TGCTCCAGCAGCCGGACTAGGGGTAACTATGCTGAGCAGTTC. Amino acids: CSSSRTRGNYAEQF. The entire CDR3 protein is CSSSRTRGNYAEQFF.